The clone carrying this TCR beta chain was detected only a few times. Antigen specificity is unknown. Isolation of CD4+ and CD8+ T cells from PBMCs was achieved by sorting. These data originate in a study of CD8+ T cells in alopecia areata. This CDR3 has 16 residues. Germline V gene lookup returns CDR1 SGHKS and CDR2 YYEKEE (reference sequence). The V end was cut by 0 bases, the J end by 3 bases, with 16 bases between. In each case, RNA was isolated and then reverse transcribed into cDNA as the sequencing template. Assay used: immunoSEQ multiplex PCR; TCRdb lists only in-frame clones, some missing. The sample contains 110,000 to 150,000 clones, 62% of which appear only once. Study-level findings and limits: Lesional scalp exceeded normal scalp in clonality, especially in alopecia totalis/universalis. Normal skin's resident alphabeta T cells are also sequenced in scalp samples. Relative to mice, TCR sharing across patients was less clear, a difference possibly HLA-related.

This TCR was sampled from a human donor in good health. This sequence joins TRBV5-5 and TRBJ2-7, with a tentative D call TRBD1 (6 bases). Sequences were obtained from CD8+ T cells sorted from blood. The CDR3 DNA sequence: TGTGCCAGCAGCTTGGCCGCAGGGGCGGTCCGCTACGAGCAGTACTTC. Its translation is CASSLAAGAVRYEQYF. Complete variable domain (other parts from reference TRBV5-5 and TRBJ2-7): DAGVTQSPTHLIKTRGQQVTLRCSPISGHKSVSWYQQVLGQGPQFIFQYYEKEERGRGNFPDRFSARQFPNYSSELNVNALLLGDSALYLCASSLAAGAVRYEQYFGPGTRLTVT.